The 6 T cell receptor beta chains presented below share a single source sample, sequenced in a study of T cell changes during pregnancy in multiple sclerosis (dated by TCRdb to about 2019). The library relied on the immunoSEQ multiplex PCR assay. As stored in TCRdb, this immuneACCESS dataset retains in-frame rearrangements with V and J assigned. A fraction of the clones does not appear; measured against another copy, unresolved V genes explain less than half of the discrepancy, and the remainder lacks a known reason. The table for this sample lists about 18,000 clones; about 89% of them were counted only once. The ten biggest clones cover roughly 12% of the sample. This specimen consisted of CD8+ T cells from peripheral blood mononuclear cells, obtained in the third trimester of pregnancy. Source of these receptors: a female donor in good health, enrolled as a control in a pregnancy study.

The J gene is TRBJ1-2, the V gene TRBV9, with D perhaps TRBD1 (5 bases). Germline loops: CDR1 SGDLS, CDR2 YYNGEE. The V and J ends lost 0 bases and 0 bases respectively, with 9 bases between them. The CDR3 spans 15 residues. CDR3 sequence reads: CASSVGAGTNYGYTF. The CDR3 DNA reads TGTGCCAGCAGCGTAGGGGCAGGGACTAACTATGGCTACACCTTC.

CDR3 loop: CASSQVGGDGYTF. For the CDR3, the DNA is TGCGCCAGCAGCCAAGTTGGGGGGGATGGCTACACCTTC. This rearrangement joins TRBV4-1 to TRBJ1-2; tentatively, D is TRBD1 (5 bases). This CDR3 is built from 13 residues. V was pared by 1 base and J by 6 bases, with 9 bases between. In germline, CDR1 is MGHRA, CDR2 YSYEKL.

The genes are TRBV2 and TRBJ2-3, with D tentatively TRBD1 (6 bases). With 4 bases removed from V and 6 bases from J, the gap between germline ends came to 17 bases. Germline V gene sequence: CDR1 SNHLY, CDR2 FYNNEI. This CDR3 comprises 15 residues. CDR3 loop: CASSGGDIYEDTQYF. CDR3 DNA: TGTGCCAGCAGTGGAGGGGACATCTATGAGGATACGCAGTATTTT.

The V and J genes are TRBV6-5 and TRBJ2-5, with 7 bases identical to TRBD1. With V trimmed by 2 bases and J by 2 bases, 5 bases remained unmatched. This CDR3 is 15 amino acids long. CDR1 and CDR2 (germline): MNHEY, SVGAGI. The CDR3 protein is CASSYPPGQQETQYF. CDR3 nucleotides: TGTGCCAGCAGTTACCCCCCGGGACAGCAAGAGACCCAGTACTTC.

In its sample, this clone was seen once. This rearrangement joins TRBV27 to TRBJ2-1; D is perhaps TRBD2 (6 bases). Germline V CDR1 and CDR2: MNHEY, SMNVEV (reference sequence). The germline V and J ends were trimmed by 2 bases and 8 bases, with 25 bases remaining between them. This CDR3 region has 18 residues. The CDR3 sequence is CASSLLALGDSMSDEQFF. The CDR3 DNA reads as TGTGCCAGCAGTTTACTCGCCCTTGGGGACTCTATGAGCGATGAGCAGTTCTTC.

The V call is TRBV10-2, the J call TRBJ1-2, with no clear D. CDR3 length: 15 amino acids. Trimming left V 0 bases short and J 2 bases short, with 10 bases between. Germline CDR1 is WSHSY and CDR2 is SAAADI. The CDR3 sequence: CASSESSGTNYGYTF. The CDR3 nucleotides read TGCGCCAGCAGTGAGTCGAGCGGCACGAACTATGGCTACACCTTC.